The next 14 T cell receptor beta chains were all read from a single sample in a study of T cell responses to AZD1222 COVID-19 vaccine (dated by TCRdb to the early 2020s). Libraries were constructed by the immunoSEQ multiplex PCR assay. The clones in this table, taken by TCRdb from immuneACCESS, are in-frame only. Not every clone is retained; where verified, under half of the shortfall comes from an unresolved V gene, and the cause of the rest is unknown. For this sample the table gives some 180,000 clones, of which 85% to 95% were detected only once. Over 9.5% of the sample lies in the top ten. Taken with the paper, the label for time point translates to: baseline before first vaccination. Sample: peripheral blood, taken on day 0 of AZD1222 vaccination. Receptors were obtained from an adult in good health.

This chain links TRBV7-2 with TRBJ1-5; D is possibly TRBD1 (5 bases). V lost 5 bases and J 0 bases, leaving 17 bases between the germline ends. Germline values: CDR1 SGHTA, CDR2 FQGNSA. The CDR3 loop spans 17 amino acids. The CDR3 sequence is CASSLSRGPYSNQPQHF. The CDR3 nucleotides are TGTGCCAGCAGCCTATCCCGGGGCCCTTATAGCAATCAGCCCCAGCATTTT.

The V gene is TRBV10-3, the J gene TRBJ2-5; D is possibly TRBD2 (6 bases). Looked up from germline, CDR1 is ENHRY and CDR2 is SYGVKD. The CDR3 is 19 amino acids. V dropped 0 bases and J dropped 4 bases, with 24 bases sitting between them. The CDR3 nucleotides are TGTGCCATCAGTGAGTCGTGGATACCGGGACTGCCCGCTTCAGAGACCCAGTACTTC. The encoded protein is CAISESWIPGLPASETQYF.

V usage is TRBV15 and J usage is TRBJ1-5; D gene unclear. Germline CDR1 is LNHNV and CDR2 is YYDKDF (reference sequence). V was clipped by 3 bases and J by 0 bases, with 9 bases between them. The CDR3 is 15 amino acids. DNA of the CDR3: TGTGCCACCAGCAGGGGGATCGATAGCAATCAGCCCCAGCATTTT. The encoded protein is CATSRGIDSNQPQHF.

The chain couples TRBV19 to TRBJ2-3; possibly TRBD1 for D (5 bases). CDR1 LNHDA and CDR2 SQIVND come from the germline V gene (reference sequence). The CDR3 contains 16 residues. Deletions cut 5 bases from V and 1 base from J, with 16 bases between. CDR3 in DNA: TGTGCCAGTAGTTCTATCCCAGGGATCGGCACAGATACGCAGTATTTT. Translating it yields CASSSIPGIGTDTQYF.

This chain joins TRBV6-6 and TRBJ2-3; D could derive from TRBD1 or TRBD2 (5 bases each). Germline V gene sequence: CDR1 MNHNY, CDR2 SVGAGI (reference sequence). V was clipped by 10 bases and J by 2 bases, with 22 bases between them. The CDR3 consists of 16 residues. CDR3 in DNA: TGTGCCATCCTACCCGGGGCAGACCATACCACAGATACGCAGTATTTT. Translation: CAILPGADHTTDTQYF.

The chain combines TRBV6-1 with TRBJ1-6; D gene ambiguous. Trimming left V 1 base short and J 7 bases short, with 5 bases between. This CDR3 spans 13 amino acids. Per germline, CDR1 MNHNS and CDR2 SASEGT. Here the CDR3 DNA reads TGTGCCAGCAGTGAAGACAAAAATTCACCCCTCCACTTT. It codes for CASSEDKNSPLHF.

The chain has TRBV3-1 (or the pseudogene TRBV3-2) and TRBJ2-3; D may be TRBD1 (5 bases). This CDR3 region has 16 residues. CDR1 is LGHDT and CDR2 is YNNKEL in the germline V gene (reference sequence). V lost 4 bases, J lost 1 base, and 15 bases lay in between. The DNA of the CDR3 is TGTGCCAGCAGCCTGGACACAGGCCACCGCACAGATACGCAGTATTTT. It codes for CASSLDTGHRTDTQYF.

The chain combines TRBV4-3 with TRBJ2-5; tentative D call: TRBD1 (5 bases). Germline V CDR1 and CDR2: LGHNA, YSLEER. V was clipped by 1 base and J by 0 bases, with 6 bases between them. This CDR3 has 14 amino acids. The CDR3 loop is CASSQAGYQETQYF. CDR3 bases: TGCGCCAGCAGCCAAGCAGGGTACCAAGAGACCCAGTACTTC.

The chain couples TRBV27 to TRBJ1-3; perhaps TRBD1 as D (5 bases). The germline V and J ends were trimmed by 10 bases and 0 bases, with 16 bases remaining between them. Germline V gene sequence: CDR1 MNHEY, CDR2 SMNVEV (reference sequence). The CDR3 sequence is 15 residues long. CDR3 loop: CAIQPWGSSGNTIYF. The CDR3 nucleotides are TGTGCCATCCAGCCGTGGGGGAGCTCTGGAAACACCATATATTTT.

J is TRBJ1-5 and V is TRBV2, with D uncertain. V was shortened by 3 bases and J by 4 bases, with 4 bases between the two germline ends. CDR1 and CDR2 from the germline V gene are SNHLY and FYNNEI. This CDR3 is 12 amino acids long. CDR3 nucleotide sequence: TGTGCCAGCAGTGACCCAAATCAGCCCCAGCATTTT. It specifies CASSDPNQPQHF.

The V call is TRBV5-1, the J call TRBJ2-1; 7 bases agree with TRBD2. This CDR3 spans 15 amino acids. CDR1 SGHRS and CDR2 YFSETQ come from the germline V gene. V lost 3 bases, J lost 0 bases, and 3 bases stayed unmatched. CDR3 nucleotide sequence: TGCGCCAGCAGCTCTAGCGGAATCTCCTACAATGAGCAGTTCTTC. Protein sequence: CASSSSGISYNEQFF.

The rearrangement links TRBV27 to TRBJ2-1; D remains unclear. Germline V gene lookup returns CDR1 MNHEY and CDR2 SMNVEV (reference sequence). This CDR3 has 15 residues. V lost 3 bases and J lost 5, with 14 bases in between. The CDR3 DNA follows: TGTGCCAGCAGTTTTGAGTCGCCACAGCACAATGAGCAGTTCTTC. Translation: CASSFESPQHNEQFF.

This clone was observed a single time. The chain recombines TRBV29-1 with TRBJ1-1; D unclear. Trimming stripped 7 bases from V and 5 bases from J, with 8 bases between. This CDR3 has 10 amino acids. Germline CDR1 is SQVTM and CDR2 is ANQGSEA. CDR3: CSAWETEAFF. CDR3 DNA: TGCAGCGCTTGGGAAACTGAAGCTTTCTTT.

The CDR3 DNA follows: TGTGCCATCAGTGAGTCAGCACTTAATCAGCCCCAGCATTTT. Translation: CAISESALNQPQHF. The chain is built from TRBV10-3 and TRBJ1-5, with no clear D. This CDR3 is built from 14 residues. Germline V gene lookup returns CDR1 ENHRY and CDR2 SYGVKD. V lost 0 bases and J 4 bases, leaving 7 bases between the germline ends.